This T cell receptor beta chain originates from a study of identical twins (dated by TCRdb to about 2016). Background for the entire study: To test whether fetal clonotypes persist, the study used deep sequencing on TCR alpha and beta repertoires from monozygotic twins, unrelated adults of various ages, and cord blood. To rule out contamination, the twin experiments were replicated at different times with different library preparation protocols.

Library generation was performed with 5' RACE. TCRdb lists the instrument as Illumina HiSeq 2000. A universal primer binding site was added through template switching, and the final cDNA carried a unique molecular identifier so that TCR cDNA molecules could be counted accurately. First-strand cDNA for TCR alpha and beta chains was synthesized from specific primers in the conserved constant-segment region. To control for contamination, every cDNA library carried two barcodes: a SMART-Mk sample barcode plus Illumina barcodes. TruSeq adapter sequences and Illumina sample barcodes were added in two successive PCR steps. The Illumina HiSeq platform was used with custom primers to sequence TCR alpha and beta cDNA libraries. The authors' analysis ran thus. Raw reads were processed with MiGEC to extract unique molecular identifiers, and MiXCR was used to determine CDR3 positions. For each individual, recombination models were inferred using an EM algorithm with the repgenHMM and IGoR tools. Shared clonotype analysis was performed with the tcR package in R, normalizing sharing by the product of cloneset sizes. To study raw recombination free of thymic and clonal selection effects, out-of-frame nonproductive sequences were analyzed. TCRdb's own reprocessing of the public reads used fastp at Q25 and MiXCR and kept productive beta chains. CDR3 protein duplicates are merged, each entry listing the most common genes and DNA. The V and J calls and clone size come from TCRdb's table, not from the authors' own analysis. Present in this sample are approximately 680,000 distinct CDR3 sequences, roughly 7.2% of which were seen just once. 1.6% of the sample goes to the ten largest clones.

General conclusions and limits of the study: The excess sharing between twins in beta out-of-frame sequences was weaker because fewer shared sequences reduced the signal-to-noise ratio. In monozygotic twins, recombination models systematically underestimated out-of-frame TCR alpha sharing, but the models matched the sharing seen between unrelated individuals. Fewer insertions were carried by abundant cord blood beta clonotypes; a weaker similar trend was observed in young adult naive repertoires, while no such trend was observed in memory repertoires. Out-of-frame TCR alpha sequences shared between twins showed an excess of low generation-probability sequences compared with coincidental sharing between unrelated individuals. Conclusions relied on cross-sectional statistical analysis, since the same donors could not be followed over many years. Zero-insertion analyses could be partly confounded by invariant T cells such as MAIT and iNKT, although diverse VJ usage argued against such confounding for most clonotypes.

This clonotype was recorded a few times. Its recognized antigen is unknown. No much larger clone exists at a distance of one base, and base qualities are not known. Every donor in the study was a healthy Caucasian. Three pairs of female monozygotic twins, all aged roughly 18 to 29 years, made up the twin cohort. Peripheral blood mononuclear cells were used as the source from which RNA for TCR libraries was isolated. Trimmed from V: 2 bases; trimmed from J: 2 bases; junction bases lacking a gene match: 11. The CDR3 numbers 18 residues from cysteine through phenylalanine. The retained sequence is limited to the CDR3, 54 bases, with the frame set at the first base. CDR1 and CDR2, per the germline V gene, are SGHVS and FQNEAQ. These same records also appear under a second study, on yellow fever vaccine responses in identical twins. According to the second study: According to the authors, the vaccine-induced T cell response in identical twins seemed to be partly convergent and partly specific to each individual. Focusing on identical twins, the study followed the T cell clones that responded to the vaccine, and did so with precision.

The rearranged chain carries TRBV7-8 and TRBJ2-3; TRBD2 lines up with 9 middle nucleotides. This TCR was sampled from a woman in her late teens or twenties in good health. The sequencing sample was made of PBMCs. The CDR3 protein sequence reads: CASSLRFRRGGTTDTQYF. In nucleotides, the sequence is TGTGCCAGCAGCTTAAGGTTTAGGCGGGGGGGAACCACAGATACGCAGTATTTT. The CDR3 plus the reference TRBV7-8 and TRBJ2-3 genes for the other parts give the full variable domain: GAGVSQSPRYKVAKRGQDVALRCDPISGHVSLFWYQQALGQGPEFLTYFQNEAQLDKSGLPSDRFFAERPEGSVSTLKIQRTQQEDSAVYLCASSLRFRRGGTTDTQYFGPGTRLTVL.